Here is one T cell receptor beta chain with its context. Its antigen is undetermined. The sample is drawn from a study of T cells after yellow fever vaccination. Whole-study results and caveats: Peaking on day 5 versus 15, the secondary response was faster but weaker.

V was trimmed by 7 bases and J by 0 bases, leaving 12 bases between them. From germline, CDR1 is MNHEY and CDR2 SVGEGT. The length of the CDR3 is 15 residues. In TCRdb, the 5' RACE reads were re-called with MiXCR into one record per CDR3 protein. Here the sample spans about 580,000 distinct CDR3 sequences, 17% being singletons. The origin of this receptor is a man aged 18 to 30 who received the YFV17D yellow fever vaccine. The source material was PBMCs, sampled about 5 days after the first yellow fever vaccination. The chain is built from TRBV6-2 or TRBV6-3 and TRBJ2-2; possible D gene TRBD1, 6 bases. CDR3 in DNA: TGTGCCAGCAACCCTCACAGGGCGAACACCGGGGAGCTGTTTTTT. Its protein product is CASNPHRANTGELFF.